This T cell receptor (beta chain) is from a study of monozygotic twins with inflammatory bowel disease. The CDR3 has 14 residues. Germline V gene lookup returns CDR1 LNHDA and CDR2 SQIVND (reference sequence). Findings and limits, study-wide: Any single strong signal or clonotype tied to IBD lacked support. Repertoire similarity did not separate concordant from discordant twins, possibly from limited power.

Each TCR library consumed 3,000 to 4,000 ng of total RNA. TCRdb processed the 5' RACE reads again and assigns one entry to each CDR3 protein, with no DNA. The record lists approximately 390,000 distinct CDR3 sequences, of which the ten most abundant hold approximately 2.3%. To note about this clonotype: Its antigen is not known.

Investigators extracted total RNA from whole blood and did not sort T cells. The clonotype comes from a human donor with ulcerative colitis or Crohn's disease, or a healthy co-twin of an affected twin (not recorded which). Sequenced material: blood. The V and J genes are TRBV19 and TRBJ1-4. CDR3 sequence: CASNRGATNEKLFF.